This passage covers 16 T cell receptor beta chains from one sample sequenced in a study of blood T cell repertoires in COVID-19. Profiling relied on immunoSEQ multiplex PCR, and the TCRdb table lists in-frame clones only, not all of them. The sample has 250,000 or so clones; about 87% are singletons. Sequences were obtained from PBMCs or T cells enriched from blood (not recorded which). All receptors derive from a woman between 35 and 50 years old who had been exposed to COVID-19.

The chain employs TRBV3-1 (or the pseudogene TRBV3-2) and TRBJ1-1, with D hard to call. CDR1 and CDR2 from the germline V gene are LGHDT and YNNKEL (reference sequence). The CDR3 extends over 13 amino acids. V gave up 0 bases and J gave up 8 bases, with 10 bases separating them. The CDR3 DNA sequence: TGTGCCAGCAGCCAAGAAAGAAGCCGGGAAGCTTTCTTT. It encodes CASSQERSREAFF.

With regard to this clone: The germline gene is not matched at one end of the junction; a read error may be the cause. This same CDR3 is encoded by further DNA sequences in the sample. The rearrangement links TRBV5-1 to TRBJ1-2; TRBD1 agrees at 7 bases. The CDR3 totals 13 residues. CDR1 is SGHRS, CDR2 YFSETQ, per germline. DNA for the CDR3: TGTGCCAGCAGCTTGCAGGGGGACTATGGCTACACCTTC. Amino acids: CASSLQGDYGYTF.

This sequence joins TRBV27 and TRBJ1-1; no reliable D call. The V end was cut by 7 bases, the J end by 4 bases, with 16 bases between. This CDR3 is 14 amino acids long. The germline gives CDR1 MNHEY, CDR2 SMNVEV (reference sequence). CDR3 sequence (DNA): TGTGCCAGCACACAGTCACCCCGTGGCACTGAAGCTTTCTTT. This translates into CASTQSPRGTEAFF.

The V and J genes are TRBV7-2 and TRBJ2-6, with TRBD1 matching 8 bases. Germline CDR1 is SGHTA and CDR2 is FQGNSA. V was clipped by 6 bases and J by 0 bases; unmatched bases: 7. There are 17 residues in the CDR3. CDR3 in amino acids: CASSPRDRSSGANVLTF. The CDR3 bases are TGTGCCAGCAGTCCAAGGGACAGGTCCTCTGGGGCCAACGTCCTGACTTTC.

The chain is built from TRBV19 and TRBJ1-6, with no clear D. V lost 3 bases and J 9 bases, leaving 18 bases between the germline ends. The CDR3 has 16 amino acids. CDR1 is LNHDA, CDR2 SQIVND, per germline (reference sequence). This chain's CDR3 is CASSILPSIRGSPLHF. In DNA form, the CDR3 reads TGTGCCAGTAGTATTTTGCCGAGCATACGGGGTTCACCCCTCCACTTT. The entire variable domain, with the rest obtained from reference TRBV19 and TRBJ1-6, is as follows: DGGITQSPKYLFRKEGQNVTLSCEQNLNHDAMYWYRQDPGQGLRLIYYSQIVNDFQKGDIAEGYSVSREKKESFPLTVTSAQKNPTAFYLCASSILPSIRGSPLHFGNGTRLTVT.

This clone was counted between two and nine times. This chain connects TRBV27 to TRBJ1-6, with TRBD1 matching 9 bases. CDR1 and CDR2 from the germline V gene are MNHEY and SMNVEV (reference sequence). The CDR3 length is 13 residues. The V gene end was trimmed by 8 bases and the J gene end by 8 bases; junction bases not matched to a gene: 4. DNA for the CDR3: TGTGCCAGCGGACAGGGGTTAGATTCACCCCTCCACTTT. Its protein is CASGQGLDSPLHF.

Within the sample, this clone is medium-sized. The chain links TRBV6-2 or TRBV6-3 to TRBJ2-6; tentative D call: TRBD1 (6 bases). The V gene's germline CDR1 is MNHEY and CDR2 SVGEGT. Trimming stripped 4 bases from V and 4 bases from J, with 11 bases between. This CDR3 spans 15 amino acids. This CDR3 is CASSSGAGGANVLTF. Here the CDR3 DNA reads TGTGCCAGCAGTTCAGGGGCAGGAGGGGCCAACGTCCTGACTTTC.

The chain recombines TRBV7-2 with TRBJ2-2; 8 bases align to TRBD1. This CDR3 region has 17 residues. Trimming at V came to 2 bases and at J to 6 bases, leaving 11 bases not matched to a gene. Germline V gives CDR1 SGHTA, CDR2 FQGNSA. CDR3 bases: TGTGCCAGCAGCTTAACCCCCAGGGGGCGCTCCCCCGGGGAGCTGTTTTTT. Its translation is CASSLTPRGRSPGELFF.

The rearrangement uses TRBV21-1 and TRBJ1-6. TRBV21-1 is a pseudogene. The CDR3 extends over 18 amino acids. The CDR3 DNA sequence: TGTGCCAGCACCATAGACCTAATGGGGAGCTCCTATAATTCACCCCTCCACTTT. Amino acids: CASTIDLMGSSYNSPLHF.

V is TRBV7-8 and J is TRBJ1-2; D is perhaps TRBD1 (5 bases). V was shortened by 5 bases and J by 0 bases, with 13 bases between the two germline ends. CDR3 size: 15 residues. In germline, CDR1 is SGHVS, CDR2 FQNEAQ. The CDR3 DNA reads as TGTGCCAGCAGCATATTGAGGACATCTAACTATGGCTACACCTTC. Translation gives CASSILRTSNYGYTF.

This rearrangement joins TRBV3-1 (or the pseudogene TRBV3-2) to TRBJ2-1, with 13 positions matching TRBD2. The V segment lost 4 bases and the J segment 6 bases; nucleotides outside the gene matches: 3. This CDR3 has 15 amino acids. CDR1 is LGHDT, CDR2 YNNKEL, per germline (reference sequence). The CDR3 here is CASSPGLAGRNEQFF. The CDR3 DNA is TGTGCCAGCAGCCCGGGACTAGCGGGACGCAATGAGCAGTTCTTC.

A remark on this clone: A read error may account for a junction end that differs from germline. The J gene is TRBJ2-2, the V gene TRBV24-1; 8 bases line up with TRBD1. The CDR3 totals 13 residues. The germline V gene encodes CDR1 KGHDR and CDR2 SFDVKD. CDR3 protein: CATSEPKQGGLFF. For the CDR3, the DNA is TGTGCCACCAGTGAGCCAAAACAGGGGGGGCTGTTTTTT.

The chain couples TRBV19 to TRBJ1-1; TRBD1 might be the D (5 bases). Trimming removed 10 bases from V and 2 bases from J, with 11 bases in between. The CDR3 totals 12 residues. Germline CDR1 and CDR2: LNHDA and SQIVND (reference sequence). CDR3 in amino acids: CATRQLNTEAFF. The CDR3 nucleotides are TGTGCCACCCGACAGTTAAACACTGAAGCTTTCTTT.

This clone came up once. This chain links TRBV27 with TRBJ1-1; the D is unclear. Deletions cut 5 bases from V and 1 base from J, with 8 bases between. This CDR3 contains 13 residues. Germline CDR1 and CDR2: MNHEY and SMNVEV (reference sequence). CDR3 amino acids: CASSPRGNTEAFF. CDR3 bases: TGTGCCAGCAGTCCGCGGGGGAACACTGAAGCTTTCTTT.

V usage is TRBV4-3 and J usage is TRBJ2-4, with TRBD2 matching 8 bases. Germline-derived CDR1 and CDR2 are LGHNA and YSLEER. Trimming cost V 0 bases and J 8 bases; bases outside gene matches: 12. The CDR3 extends over 17 amino acids. The CDR3 sequence: CASSQDLASGRRDIQYF. The CDR3 DNA follows: TGCGCCAGCAGCCAAGATCTTGCCAGCGGGAGACGAGACATTCAGTACTTC.

The J gene is TRBJ2-1, the V gene TRBV5-6; no definite D call. Deletions cut 4 bases from V and 2 bases from J, with 16 bases between. Germline loops: CDR1 SGHDT, CDR2 YYEEEE. The CDR3 is 16 residues long. The CDR3 protein is CASSLSARATYNEQFF. CDR3 DNA sequence: TGTGCCAGCAGCCTCAGCGCCCGCGCCACCTACAATGAGCAGTTCTTC.